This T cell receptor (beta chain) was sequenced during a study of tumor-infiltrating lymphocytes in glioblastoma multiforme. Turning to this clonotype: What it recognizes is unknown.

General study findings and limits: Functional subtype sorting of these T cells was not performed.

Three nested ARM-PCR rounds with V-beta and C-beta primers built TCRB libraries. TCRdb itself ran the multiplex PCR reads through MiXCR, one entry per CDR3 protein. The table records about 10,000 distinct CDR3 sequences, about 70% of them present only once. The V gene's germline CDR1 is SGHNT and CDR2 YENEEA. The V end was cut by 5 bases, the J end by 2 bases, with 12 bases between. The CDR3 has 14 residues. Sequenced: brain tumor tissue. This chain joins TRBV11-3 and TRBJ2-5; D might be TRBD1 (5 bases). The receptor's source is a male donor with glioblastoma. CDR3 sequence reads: CASSLTRTQETQYF. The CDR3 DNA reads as TGTGCCAGCAGCCTCACACGGACACAAGAGACCCAGTACTTC. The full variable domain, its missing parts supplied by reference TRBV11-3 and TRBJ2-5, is EAGVVQSPRYKIIEKKQPVAFWCNPISGHNTLYWYLQNLGQGPELLIRYENEEAVDDSQLPKDRFSAERLKGVDSTLKIQPAELGDSAVYLCASSLTRTQETQYFGPGTRLLVL.